This note documents a single TCR beta chain sequence. Antigen: not known. In donors with ophthalmopathy, activity was moderate-to-severe, with CAS ≥3, NOSPECS ≥4 and duration under 3 months. This record belongs to a study of Graves' ophthalmopathy and Graves' hyperthyroidism. Transcripts of RNA were the source for amplifying TCR beta CDR3 regions. RT-PCR was first run with HTBI primers, then multiplex PCR in a second round. TCRdb itself ran the multiplex PCR reads through MiXCR, one entry per CDR3 protein. The profile covers 650,000 to 900,000 distinct CDR3 sequences, with roughly two fifths appearing a single time and 44% taken by the ten largest. Germline-derived CDR1 and CDR2 are MGHDK and SYGVNS. V lost 8 bases and J lost 2; bases outside the gene matches: 3. The CDR3 contains 14 residues. Study-level points and caveats: The authors also found most expanded thyroid clonotypes above 0.001 frequency in blood.

This receptor was obtained from an adult man with Graves' ophthalmopathy. This sequence joins TRBV25-1 and TRBJ1-2; 12 bases map to TRBD1. The sample comprised peripheral blood. The CDR3 DNA reads TGTGCCAGCGTAGGGACAGGGGGCAACTATGGCTACACCTTC. This codes for CASVGTGGNYGYTF.